These 6 T cell receptor beta chains share one sample of origin, sequenced in a study of blood T cell repertoires in COVID-19. TCRdb's copy holds only in-frame clones and misses some; the assay was immunoSEQ multiplex PCR. In the table there are 400,000 to 450,000 clones, roughly 88% of which are singletons. The sample was PBMCs or T cells enriched from blood (not recorded which). These receptor sequences come from a man between 18 and 29 years old who had recovered from COVID-19.

The chain is built from TRBV18 and TRBJ2-1, with 7 bases matching TRBD2. The germline V gene has CDR1 KGHSH and CDR2 LQKENI. This CDR3 has 15 residues. J gave up 9 bases and V 0 bases, and 8 bases lay outside the gene matches. The CDR3 region is CASSPPGGRAAEQFF. CDR3 DNA: TGTGCCAGCTCACCACCGGGAGGGAGGGCCGCTGAGCAGTTCTTC.

V and J are TRBV27 and TRBJ2-7, with 7 positions matching TRBD2. The length of the CDR3 is 14 residues. Unmatched junction bases numbered 5, after V lost 6 bases and J lost 0 bases. In germline, CDR1 is MNHEY, CDR2 SMNVEV (reference sequence). The CDR3 DNA sequence: TGTGCCAGCAGCCTAAGGGAGGGCTCCTACGAGCAGTACTTC. Its protein is CASSLREGSYEQYF.

This sequence joins TRBV4-1 and TRBJ2-7, with D tentatively TRBD1 (5 bases). CDR3 size: 14 residues. The germline V gene encodes CDR1 MGHRA and CDR2 YSYEKL. With 3 bases removed from V and 1 base from J, the gap between germline ends came to 10 bases. CDR3 sequence: CASSQVQESYEQYF. CDR3 DNA sequence: TGCGCCAGCAGCCAGGTACAGGAGTCCTACGAGCAGTACTTC.

This chain joins TRBV5-1 and TRBJ2-7, with TRBD2 matching 13 bases. The V gene's germline CDR1 is SGHRS and CDR2 YFSETQ. The CDR3 has 19 residues. Trimming took 4 bases from V and 2 from J; bases not matched to a gene: 15. CDR3 residues: CASSPHRKGTSGTPYEQYF. For the CDR3, the DNA is TGCGCCAGCAGCCCCCACCGAAAAGGGACTAGCGGGACGCCCTACGAGCAGTACTTC.

This chain connects TRBV27 to TRBJ1-1; no firm D call. The germline V and J ends were trimmed by 3 bases and 1 base, with 6 bases remaining between them. Germline CDR1 and CDR2: MNHEY and SMNVEV (reference sequence). This CDR3 contains 13 residues. The CDR3 region has the DNA TGTGCCAGCAGTTTTAGAAGGAACACTGAAGCTTTCTTT. Encoded protein: CASSFRRNTEAFF.

As for this clone: The same CDR3 also results from other DNA sequences found in this sample. The V gene is TRBV30, the J gene TRBJ1-4; TRBD1 is a possible D gene (6 bases). Germline assignment: CDR1 GTSNPN and CDR2 SVGIG (reference sequence). Trimming removed 1 base from V and 8 bases from J, with 11 bases in between. The CDR3 has 13 amino acids. This chain's CDR3 is CAWSGERGEKLFF. The CDR3 nucleotides are TGTGCCTGGAGTGGGGAGAGGGGGGAAAAACTGTTTTTT.